One and the same sample provided the 32 T cell receptor beta chains below, sequenced in a study of sequential checkpoint blockade in melanoma. Some clones are missing from TCRdb's copy, which holds only in-frame ones; the method was immunoSEQ multiplex PCR. Among tens of thousands of clones, 32% were seen once, and the ten largest hold about 1.5%. Treatment noted: randomized to nivolumab then ipilimumab (arm A) or the reverse (arm B). Sample: tumor tissue (inferred from file names), taken from a patient given nivolumab and ipilimumab in sequence. These receptors all stem from a human donor with melanoma.

This clone has ten or more counts. This chain joins TRBV11-3 and TRBJ1-6; 9 positions agree with TRBD1. V trimming: 4 bases; J trimming: 8 bases; junction bases outside the gene matches: 6. The length of the CDR3 is 15 residues. Germline lookup yields CDR1 SGHNT and CDR2 YENEEA. DNA for the CDR3: TGTGCCAGCAGCTCCTCCGGGACAGGGTATTCACCCCTCCACTTT. Its protein product is CASSSSGTGYSPLHF.

The chain uses TRBV19 and TRBJ2-1; D is uncertain. The CDR3 contains 14 residues. V was pared by 3 bases and J by 7 bases, with 13 bases between. Germline CDR1 LNHDA, CDR2 SQIVND (reference sequence). The CDR3 DNA follows: TGTGCCAGTAGTATGCCCGGGTTAGGGAATGAGCAGTTCTTC. This gives the protein CASSMPGLGNEQFF.

This clone was recorded only once. The V call is TRBV30, the J call TRBJ2-7, with D perhaps assigned TRBD1 or TRBD2 (6 bases each). In germline, CDR1 is GTSNPN, CDR2 SVGIG (reference sequence). V was clipped by 6 bases and J by 5 bases, with 14 bases between them. The CDR3 loop spans 12 amino acids. The CDR3 sequence: CACHQGGHEQYF. In DNA form, the CDR3 reads TGTGCCTGCCACCAAGGGGGGCACGAGCAGTACTTC.

This clone was detected many times. The gene calls are TRBV11-3 and TRBJ2-1; tentatively, D is TRBD1 or TRBD2 (6 bases each). Trimming removed 1 base at V and 9 bases at J, with 16 bases between. From germline, CDR1 is SGHNT and CDR2 YENEEA. The CDR3 runs 15 residues. In DNA form, the CDR3 reads TGTGCCAGCAGCTTAGTCAGGGGTTGGCGGGGTGAGCAGTTCTTC. Its protein is CASSLVRGWRGEQFF.

The chain carries TRBV28 and TRBJ2-2; D is unresolved. In germline, CDR1 is MDHEN, CDR2 SYDVKM. Trimming cost V 5 bases and J 5 bases, with 6 bases left between them. The CDR3 has 12 amino acids. The chain's CDR3 is CASSLITGELFF. DNA of the CDR3: TGTGCCAGCAGTCTCATAACCGGGGAGCTGTTTTTT.

This clone showed up just a few times. The V call is TRBV9, the J call TRBJ2-6, with 7 bases lining up with TRBD1. The germline V gene has CDR1 SGDLS and CDR2 YYNGEE. The CDR3 totals 17 residues. V lost 4 bases, J lost 0 bases, and 7 bases stayed unmatched. The CDR3 sequence: CASSQGQVFSGANVLTF. CDR3 DNA sequence: TGTGCCAGCAGCCAAGGACAGGTTTTCTCTGGGGCCAACGTCCTGACTTTC.

This chain uses TRBV19 with TRBJ2-2; no firm D call. Germline V lookup: CDR1 LNHDA, CDR2 SQIVND (reference sequence). V shed 3 bases and J shed 5 bases, with 13 bases lying between them. This CDR3 is 15 amino acids long. As DNA, the CDR3 is TGTGCCAGTAGTATGGGCAGTAAAGTAACCGGGGAGCTGTTTTTT. It encodes CASSMGSKVTGELFF.

The CDR3 reads CASSLAAFTFTQYF. The CDR3 coding sequence is TGTGCCAGCAGTTTAGCTGCTTTCACGTTTACGCAGTATTTT. The chain joins TRBV6-8 to TRBJ2-3; D ambiguous. Looked up from germline, CDR1 is MNHGY and CDR2 is SAAAGT. This CDR3 comprises 14 residues. With 4 bases removed from V and 8 bases from J, the gap between germline ends came to 16 bases.

A few counts support this clone. This rearrangement joins TRBV18 to TRBJ2-5; 7 bases agree with TRBD2. V lost 8 bases and J lost 3; bases outside the gene matches: 24. Germline CDR1 is KGHSH and CDR2 is LQKENI. The CDR3 is 19 residues long. The CDR3 DNA reads TGTGCCAGCCTTTCCGACTCAGGGTTGTGGCTAGCGGAGAAAGAGACCCAGTACTTC. Translation: CASLSDSGLWLAEKETQYF.

The DNA of the CDR3 is TGCGCCAGCAGCTCCCCCGGGACGTCAACCTACGAGCAGTACTTC. Translated: CASSSPGTSTYEQYF. J is TRBJ2-7 and V is TRBV5-1, with D possibly called TRBD1 or TRBD2 (5 bases each). Trimming shortened V by 3 bases and J by 2 bases, and 15 bases separated the two germline ends. Germline CDR1 reads SGHRS; CDR2 reads YFSETQ. The CDR3 is made up of 15 amino acids. Based on the CDR3 plus reference TRBV5-1 and TRBJ2-7, the full variable domain is KAGVTQTPRYLIKTRGQQVTLSCSPISGHRSVSWYQQTPGQGLQFLFEYFSETQRNKGNFPGRFSGRQFSNSRSEMNVSTLELGDSALYLCASSSPGTSTYEQYFGPGTRLTVT.

The V gene is TRBV15, the J gene TRBJ1-2, with D maybe TRBD1 (5 bases). The V end lost 5 bases, the J end lost 7 bases, and 17 bases lay between the germline ends. This CDR3 spans 14 amino acids. Looked up from germline, CDR1 is LNHNV and CDR2 is YYDKDF (reference sequence). This CDR3 is CATSRTGTYPGYTF. In DNA form, the CDR3 reads TGTGCCACCAGCCGTACCGGGACCTACCCTGGCTACACCTTC.

The chain combines TRBV5-1 with TRBJ1-2; a weak D match, TRBD1 (5 bases). Trimming took 5 bases from V and 2 from J, leaving 13 bases between them. The CDR3 spans 14 residues. Germline assignment: CDR1 SGHRS and CDR2 YFSETQ. CDR3 in DNA: TGCGCCAGCAGTGTCTCCGGACAAAACTATGGCTACACCTTC. Translated, it gives CASSVSGQNYGYTF.

This chain connects TRBV6-8 to TRBJ2-2; 9 bases agree with TRBD1. From germline, CDR1 is MNHGY and CDR2 SAAAGT. The CDR3 totals 16 residues. V trimming: 5 bases; J trimming: 4 bases; junction bases outside the gene matches: 8. The CDR3 DNA follows: TGTGCCAGCAGTGGAGGACAGGGGTTGGTCACCGGGGAGCTGTTTTTT. It codes for CASSGGQGLVTGELFF.

V gene TRBV18 combines with J gene TRBJ1-2; unclear D gene. The germline V gene has CDR1 KGHSH and CDR2 LQKENI. This CDR3 spans 14 amino acids. V was pared by 0 bases and J by 1 base, with 6 bases between. In DNA form, the CDR3 reads TGTGCCAGCTCACCACCTACCAGTAACTATGGCTACACCTTC. It specifies CASSPPTSNYGYTF.

The chain has TRBV18 and TRBJ2-3; TRBD2 might be the D (6 bases). The CDR3 length is 17 residues. Trimming removed 2 bases at V and 4 bases at J, with 19 bases between. Germline V gene data show CDR1 as KGHSH and CDR2 as LQKENI. CDR3 in DNA: TGTGCCAGCTCACCATCGGGCGGGAATAGCCTTCCAGATACGCAGTATTTT. Protein sequence: CASSPSGGNSLPDTQYF.

The chain has TRBV19 and TRBJ1-6; tentative D call: TRBD1 (6 bases). Germline V CDR1 and CDR2: LNHDA, SQIVND (reference sequence). CDR3 size: 16 residues. V dropped 6 bases and J dropped 10 bases, with 22 bases sitting between them. CDR3 loop: CASSLLDTGGRSPLHF. The DNA for the CDR3 is TGTGCCAGTAGCCTCCTAGACACCGGGGGGCGATCACCCCTCCACTTT.

CDR3 nucleotide sequence: TGTGCCAGTAGTACGCAGGCGGAGTCGGGGGCCCAGTACTTC. Translated, it gives CASSTQAESGAQYF. This chain uses TRBV19 with TRBJ2-5; a possible D gene is TRBD2 (6 bases). CDR1 and CDR2 (germline): LNHDA, SQIVND (reference sequence). Trimming shortened V by 4 bases and J by 9 bases, and 18 bases separated the two germline ends. The CDR3 is 14 residues long.

The V call is TRBV28, the J call TRBJ1-5; D is perhaps TRBD1 (5 bases). Germline assignment: CDR1 MDHEN and CDR2 SYDVKM. The CDR3 contains 15 residues. V lost 7 bases and J 7 bases, leaving 20 bases between the germline ends. The chain's CDR3 is CASIPWGQGRQPQHF. Written as DNA, the CDR3 is TGTGCCAGCATCCCTTGGGGCCAGGGAAGACAGCCCCAGCATTTT.

This rearrangement joins TRBV11-3 to TRBJ2-7; 9 bases are shared with TRBD1. Germline assignment: CDR1 SGHNT and CDR2 YENEEA. V gave up 5 bases and J gave up 2 bases; unmatched junction bases: 10. The CDR3 has 16 residues. CDR3: CASSPYRDRVPYEQYF. The CDR3 nucleotides read TGTGCCAGCAGCCCCTACCGGGACAGGGTACCCTACGAGCAGTACTTC.

In this sample, this clone turned up a few times. The rearrangement uses TRBV30 and TRBJ1-6; D is unresolved. Germline V CDR1 and CDR2: GTSNPN, SVGIG (reference sequence). The CDR3 runs to 13 residues. Deletions cut 4 bases from V and 3 bases from J, with 7 bases between. CDR3 loop: CAWNGRYNSPLHF. As DNA, the CDR3 is TGTGCCTGGAACGGTCGCTATAATTCACCCCTCCACTTT.

The genes are TRBV10-2 and TRBJ2-2; 7 nucleotides agree with TRBD1. The ends lost 2 bases at V and 1 base at J; junction bases unmatched: 1. The CDR3 is made up of 15 amino acids. Germline V gene data show CDR1 as WSHSY and CDR2 as SAAADI. The CDR3 nucleotides read TGCGCCAGCAGTGAGAGGACAGGGAACACCGGGGAGCTGTTTTTT. Translation: CASSERTGNTGELFF.

This chain joins TRBV28 and TRBJ1-2, with TRBD1 matching over 7 bases. The V segment lost 6 bases and the J segment 10 bases; nucleotides outside the gene matches: 20. This CDR3 region has 16 residues. Germline values: CDR1 MDHEN, CDR2 SYDVKM. The CDR3 coding sequence is TGTGCCAGCAGCCCACAAACGACAGGGATTAAAGTGTCCTACACCTTC. This encodes CASSPQTTGIKVSYTF.

This clone was picked up a small number of times. The chain links TRBV11-3 to TRBJ1-3; 7 nucleotides match TRBD1. Trimming removed 5 bases from V and 1 base from J; junction bases left unmatched: 2. Germline V gene lookup returns CDR1 SGHNT and CDR2 YENEEA. This CDR3 region has 14 residues. CDR3 DNA: TGTGCCAGCAGCAACAGGGGTTCTGGAAACACCATATATTTT. Its translation: CASSNRGSGNTIYF.

The rearrangement uses TRBV5-1 and TRBJ2-1; 8 bases match TRBD1. Trimming removed 0 bases from V and 9 bases from J; junction bases left unmatched: 8. Germline V gene sequence: CDR1 SGHRS, CDR2 YFSETQ. This CDR3 spans 15 amino acids. The CDR3 DNA reads as TGCGCCAGCAGCTTGGGCCAGGGGGCGTCTGGTGAGCAGTTCTTC. Translated: CASSLGQGASGEQFF.

J is TRBJ2-1 and V is TRBV5-1, with D tentatively TRBD1 or TRBD2 (5 bases each). V lost 4 bases, J lost 10 bases, and 18 bases lay in between. This CDR3 is 14 amino acids long. Germline CDR1 is SGHRS and CDR2 is YFSETQ. The CDR3, as DNA: TGCGCCAGCAGCCCCAGGACCGACGGGGCGGAGCAGTTCTTC. This gives the protein CASSPRTDGAEQFF.

The chain joins TRBV5-1 to TRBJ2-7, with TRBD2 matching 10 bases. Germline values: CDR1 SGHRS, CDR2 YFSETQ. With V trimmed by 0 bases and J by 1 base, 4 bases remained unmatched. The CDR3 has 16 residues. The CDR3 sequence is CASSLGPAGGSYEQYF. Here the CDR3 DNA reads TGCGCCAGCAGCTTGGGCCCAGCGGGAGGGTCCTACGAGCAGTACTTC.

The genes are TRBV19 and TRBJ1-1, with 7 bases matching TRBD1. Germline CDR1 LNHDA, CDR2 SQIVND (reference sequence). This CDR3 has 15 amino acids. V lost 6 bases to trimming and J lost 6 bases; unmatched junction nucleotides: 13. This chain's CDR3 is CASRSETGTLAEAFF. The CDR3 DNA reads TGTGCCAGTAGGTCGGAGACAGGGACCCTCGCTGAAGCTTTCTTT. Supplemented by reference TRBV19 and TRBJ1-1, the full variable domain reads DGGITQSPKYLFRKEGQNVTLSCEQNLNHDAMYWYRQDPGQGLRLIYYSQIVNDFQKGDIAEGYSVSREKKESFPLTVTSAQKNPTAFYLCASRSETGTLAEAFFGQGTRLTVV.

In its sample, this clone was seen many times. This chain joins TRBV11-3 and TRBJ2-3; TRBD2 matches at 9 bases. Germline CDR1 SGHNT, CDR2 YENEEA. J was trimmed by 4 bases and V by 5 bases; bases with no gene match: 19. The CDR3 runs 19 residues. The DNA for the CDR3 is TGTGCCAGCAGCCATCGCTTTGCGGGGGGGCTGTATGGTTCAGATACGCAGTATTTT. It codes for CASSHRFAGGLYGSDTQYF.

This clone was detected a few times. V is TRBV11-3 and J is TRBJ2-1; no clear D gene. Germline V lookup: CDR1 SGHNT, CDR2 YENEEA. The CDR3 is 14 amino acids. The V gene lost 1 base and the J gene lost 3 bases, with 7 bases spanning the gap. The CDR3 here is CASSLVGSYNEQFF. CDR3 DNA: TGTGCCAGCAGCTTAGTGGGCAGCTACAATGAGCAGTTCTTC.

The chain combines TRBV11-3 with TRBJ1-5; D call uncertain. V lost 2 bases to trimming and J lost 8 bases, with 19 bases between them. The CDR3 contains 16 residues. Germline CDR1 SGHNT, CDR2 YENEEA. This CDR3 is CASSLWLGYIGEPQHF. Here the CDR3 DNA reads TGTGCCAGCAGCTTATGGTTGGGATATATCGGGGAGCCCCAGCATTTT.

J is TRBJ2-3 and V is TRBV28; D perhaps matches TRBD1 (7 bases). The V end lost 1 base, the J end lost 5 bases, and 16 bases lay between the germline ends. This CDR3 spans 16 amino acids. Germline CDR1 is MDHEN and CDR2 is SYDVKM. This CDR3 reads CASSLSQGGFIDTQYF. CDR3 nucleotides: TGTGCCAGCAGTTTATCTCAGGGGGGTTTTATAGATACGCAGTATTTT.

The chain joins TRBV19 to TRBJ2-2; TRBD1 matches 8 bases. CDR1 LNHDA and CDR2 SQIVND come from the germline V gene (reference sequence). V trimming: 5 bases; J trimming: 1 base; junction bases outside the gene matches: 3. The CDR3 consists of 15 residues. The CDR3 DNA reads as TGTGCCAGTAGTTCGGGACAGGTGAACACCGGGGAGCTGTTTTTT. This codes for CASSSGQVNTGELFF.